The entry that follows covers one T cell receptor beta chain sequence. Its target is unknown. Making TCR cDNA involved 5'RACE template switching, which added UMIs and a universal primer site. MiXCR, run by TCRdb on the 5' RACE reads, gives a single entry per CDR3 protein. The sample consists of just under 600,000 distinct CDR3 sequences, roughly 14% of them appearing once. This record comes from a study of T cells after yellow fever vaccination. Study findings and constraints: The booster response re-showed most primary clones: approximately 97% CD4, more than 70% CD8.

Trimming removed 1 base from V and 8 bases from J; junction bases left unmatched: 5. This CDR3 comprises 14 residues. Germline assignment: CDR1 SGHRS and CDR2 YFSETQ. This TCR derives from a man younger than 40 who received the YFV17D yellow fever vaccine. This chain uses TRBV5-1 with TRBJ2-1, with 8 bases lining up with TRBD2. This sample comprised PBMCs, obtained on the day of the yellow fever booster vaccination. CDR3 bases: TGCGCCAGCAGCTTGACTAGCGGCGGGGATGAGCAGTTCTTC. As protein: CASSLTSGGDEQFF.